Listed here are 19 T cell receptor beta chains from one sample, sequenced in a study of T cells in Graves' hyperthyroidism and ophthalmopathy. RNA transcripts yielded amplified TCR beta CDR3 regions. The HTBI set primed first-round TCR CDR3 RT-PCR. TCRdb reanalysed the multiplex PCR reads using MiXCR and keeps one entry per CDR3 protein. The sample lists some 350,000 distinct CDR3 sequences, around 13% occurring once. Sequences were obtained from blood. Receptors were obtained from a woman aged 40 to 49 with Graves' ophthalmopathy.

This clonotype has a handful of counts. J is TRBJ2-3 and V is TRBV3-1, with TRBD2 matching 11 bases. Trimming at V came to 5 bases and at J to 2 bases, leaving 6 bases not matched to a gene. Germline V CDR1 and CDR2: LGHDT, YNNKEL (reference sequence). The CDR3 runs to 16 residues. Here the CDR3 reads CASSKIAGGNTDTQYF. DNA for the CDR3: TGTGCCAGCAGCAAAATAGCGGGGGGGAACACAGATACGCAGTATTTT.

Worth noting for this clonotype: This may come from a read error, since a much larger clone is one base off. Here the CDR3 DNA reads TGTGCCAGCAGCGGAGGTTCTAGCGGAGCGGCAAGTAGGGTTGAGCAGTTCTTC. Translation: CASSGGSSGAASRVEQFF. V and J are TRBV28 and TRBJ2-1; 7 positions agree with TRBD2. The J segment lost 9 bases and the V segment lost 6 bases, leaving 23 bases of the junction unmatched. The CDR3 length is 18 residues. Germline CDR1 MDHEN, CDR2 SYDVKM.

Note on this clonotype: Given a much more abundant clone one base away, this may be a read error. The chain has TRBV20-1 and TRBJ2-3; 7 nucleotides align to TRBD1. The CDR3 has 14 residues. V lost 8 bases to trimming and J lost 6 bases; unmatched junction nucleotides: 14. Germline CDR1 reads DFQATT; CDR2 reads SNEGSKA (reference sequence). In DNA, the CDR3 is TGCAGTTCTCCAGATCGGACAGGAACGGATACGCAGTATTTT. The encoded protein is CSSPDRTGTDTQYF.

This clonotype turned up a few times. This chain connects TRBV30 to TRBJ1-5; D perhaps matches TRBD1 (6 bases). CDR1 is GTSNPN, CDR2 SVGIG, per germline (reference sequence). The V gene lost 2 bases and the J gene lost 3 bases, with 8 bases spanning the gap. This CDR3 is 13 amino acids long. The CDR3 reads CAWSPGDNQPQHF. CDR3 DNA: TGTGCCTGGAGTCCAGGGGACAATCAGCCCCAGCATTTT. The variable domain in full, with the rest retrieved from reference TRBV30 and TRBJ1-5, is SQTIHQWPATLVQPVGSPLSLECTVEGTSNPNLYWYRQAAGRGLQLLFYSVGIGQISSEVPQNLSASRPQDRQFILSSKKLLLSDSGFYLCAWSPGDNQPQHFGDGTRLSIL.

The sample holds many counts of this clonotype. This CDR3 is CASSPAGYTNYGYTF. In nucleotides, the CDR3 is TGTGCCAGCAGTCCGGCCGGGTACACTAACTATGGCTACACCTTC. This chain joins TRBV7-9 and TRBJ1-2; D unclear. The CDR3 length is 15 residues. CDR1 and CDR2 from the germline V gene are SEHNR and FQNEAQ (reference sequence). V was pared by 6 bases and J by 0 bases, with 14 bases between.

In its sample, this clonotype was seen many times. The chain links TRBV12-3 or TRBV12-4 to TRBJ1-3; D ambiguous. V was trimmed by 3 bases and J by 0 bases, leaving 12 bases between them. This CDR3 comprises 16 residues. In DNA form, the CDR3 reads TGTGCCAGCAGTTTCTCGAAGAGCAGCTCTGGAAACACCATATATTTT. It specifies CASSFSKSSSGNTIYF.

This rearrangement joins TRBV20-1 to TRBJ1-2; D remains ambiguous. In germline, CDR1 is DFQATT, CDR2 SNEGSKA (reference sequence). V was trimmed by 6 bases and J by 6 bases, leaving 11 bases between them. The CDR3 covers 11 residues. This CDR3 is CSALREDGYTF. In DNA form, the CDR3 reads TGCAGTGCCCTCCGCGAGGATGGCTACACCTTC.

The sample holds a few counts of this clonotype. The CDR3 sequence: CASSGQVLGYGYTF. CDR3 in DNA: TGTGCCAGCAGCGGCCAGGTATTGGGCTATGGCTACACCTTC. This chain uses TRBV7-8 with TRBJ1-2; D ambiguous. The germline V gene encodes CDR1 SGHVS and CDR2 FQNEAQ. CDR3 length: 14 amino acids. The V and J ends lost 5 bases and 4 bases respectively, with 14 bases between them.

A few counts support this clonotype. The CDR3 spells CASSIVSASGANVLTF. The CDR3 DNA sequence: TGTGCCAGTAGTATAGTATCGGCGTCTGGGGCCAACGTCCTGACTTTC. The chain has TRBV19 and TRBJ2-6; D remains ambiguous. With 1 base removed from V and 1 base from J, the gap between germline ends came to 8 bases. Germline V gene sequence: CDR1 LNHDA, CDR2 SQIVND (reference sequence). The CDR3 spans 16 residues.

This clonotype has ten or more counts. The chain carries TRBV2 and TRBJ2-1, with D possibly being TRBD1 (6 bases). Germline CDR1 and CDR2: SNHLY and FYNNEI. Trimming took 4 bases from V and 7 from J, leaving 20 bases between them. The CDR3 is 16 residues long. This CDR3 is CASSVPRQGNRNEQFF. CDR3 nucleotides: TGTGCCAGCAGTGTCCCCAGGCAGGGGAACAGGAATGAGCAGTTCTTC. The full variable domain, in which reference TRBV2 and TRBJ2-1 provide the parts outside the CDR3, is EPEVTQTPSHQVTQMGQEVILRCVPISNHLYFYWYRQILGQKVEFLVSFYNNEISEKSEIFDDQFSVERPDGSNFTLKIRSTKLEDSAMYFCASSVPRQGNRNEQFFGPGTRLTVL.

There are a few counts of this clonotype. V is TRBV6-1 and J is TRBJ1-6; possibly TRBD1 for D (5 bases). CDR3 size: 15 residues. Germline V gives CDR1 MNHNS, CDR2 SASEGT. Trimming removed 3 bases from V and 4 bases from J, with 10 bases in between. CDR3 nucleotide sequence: TGTGCCAGCAGTGAGACAGCGCGATATAATTCACCCCTCCACTTT. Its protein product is CASSETARYNSPLHF.

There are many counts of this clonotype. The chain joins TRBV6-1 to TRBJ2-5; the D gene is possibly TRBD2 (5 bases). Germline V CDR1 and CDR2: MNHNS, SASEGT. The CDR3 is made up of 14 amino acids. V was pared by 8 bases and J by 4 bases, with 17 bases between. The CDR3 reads CASWARRSGETQYF. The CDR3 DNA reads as TGTGCCAGCTGGGCCCGGAGGTCTGGAGAGACCCAGTACTTC.

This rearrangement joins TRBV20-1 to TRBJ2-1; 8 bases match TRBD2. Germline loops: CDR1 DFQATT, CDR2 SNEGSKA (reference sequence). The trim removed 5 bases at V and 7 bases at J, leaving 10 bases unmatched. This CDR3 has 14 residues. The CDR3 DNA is TGCAGTGCTTCCCGTTGGGCGGGGGGAAATGAGCAGTTCTTC. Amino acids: CSASRWAGGNEQFF.

CDR3 DNA sequence: TGCGCCAGCAGCCCCCACCAAAGCACAGATACGCAGTATTTT. Protein sequence: CASSPHQSTDTQYF. V and J are TRBV5-1 and TRBJ2-3; D unresolved. Trimming removed 4 bases at V and 0 bases at J, with 9 bases between. This CDR3 comprises 14 residues. CDR1 and CDR2 from the germline V gene are SGHRS and YFSETQ.

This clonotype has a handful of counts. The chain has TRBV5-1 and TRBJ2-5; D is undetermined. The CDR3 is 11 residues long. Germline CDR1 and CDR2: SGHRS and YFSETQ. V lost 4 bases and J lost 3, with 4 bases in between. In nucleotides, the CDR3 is TGCGCCAGCAGCAGAAAAGAGACCCAGTACTTC. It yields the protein CASSRKETQYF. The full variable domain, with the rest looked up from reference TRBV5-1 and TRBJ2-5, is KAGVTQTPRYLIKTRGQQVTLSCSPISGHRSVSWYQQTPGQGLQFLFEYFSETQRNKGNFPGRFSGRQFSNSRSEMNVSTLELGDSALYLCASSRKETQYFGPGTRLLVL.

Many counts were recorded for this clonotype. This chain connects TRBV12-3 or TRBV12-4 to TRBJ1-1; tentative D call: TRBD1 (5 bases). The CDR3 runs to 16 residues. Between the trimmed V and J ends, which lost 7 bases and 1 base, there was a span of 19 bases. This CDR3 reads CASKHRGRNRNTEAFF. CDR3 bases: TGTGCCAGCAAACATAGGGGCAGGAACAGGAACACTGAAGCTTTCTTT.

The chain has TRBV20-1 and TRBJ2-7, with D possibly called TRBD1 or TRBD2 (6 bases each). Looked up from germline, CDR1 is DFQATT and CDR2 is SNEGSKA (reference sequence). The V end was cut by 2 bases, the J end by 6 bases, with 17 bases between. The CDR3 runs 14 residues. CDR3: CSARPGAGGAEQYF. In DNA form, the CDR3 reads TGCAGTGCTAGACCGGGGGCCGGGGGCGCCGAGCAGTACTTC.

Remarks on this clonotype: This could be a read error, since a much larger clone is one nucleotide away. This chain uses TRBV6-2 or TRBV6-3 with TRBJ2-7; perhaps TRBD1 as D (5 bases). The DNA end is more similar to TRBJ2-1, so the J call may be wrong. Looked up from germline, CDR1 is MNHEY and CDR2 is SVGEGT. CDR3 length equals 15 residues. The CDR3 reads CASSYDSRSSYEQFF. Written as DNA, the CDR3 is TGTGCCAGCAGCTATGACAGTCGGAGCTCCTACGAGCAGTTCTTC.

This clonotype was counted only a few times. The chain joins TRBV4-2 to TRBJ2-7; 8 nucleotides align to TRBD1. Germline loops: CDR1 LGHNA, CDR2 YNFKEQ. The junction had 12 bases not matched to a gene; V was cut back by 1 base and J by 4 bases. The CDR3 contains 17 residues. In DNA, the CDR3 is TGTGCCAGCAGCCAAGTAGGGTTCCAGGGGGCTGGATACGAGCAGTACTTC. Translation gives CASSQVGFQGAGYEQYF.